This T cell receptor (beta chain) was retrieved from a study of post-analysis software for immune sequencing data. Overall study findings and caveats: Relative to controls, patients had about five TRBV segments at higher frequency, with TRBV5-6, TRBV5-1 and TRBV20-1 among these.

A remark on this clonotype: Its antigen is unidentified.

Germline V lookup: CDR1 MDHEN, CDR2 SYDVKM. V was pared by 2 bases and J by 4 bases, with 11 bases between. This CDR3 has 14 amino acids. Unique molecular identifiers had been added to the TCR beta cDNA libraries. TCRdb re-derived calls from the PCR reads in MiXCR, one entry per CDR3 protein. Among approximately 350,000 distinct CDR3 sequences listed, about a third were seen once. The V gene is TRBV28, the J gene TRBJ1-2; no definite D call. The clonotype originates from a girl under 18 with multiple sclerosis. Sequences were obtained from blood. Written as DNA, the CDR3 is TGTGCCAGCAGTTTACCGGGAGAGGGCTATGGCTACACCTTC. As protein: CASSLPGEGYGYTF.